The 25 T cell receptor beta chains below were found in one sample sequenced in a study of blood T cell repertoires in COVID-19. The table came from immunoSEQ multiplex PCR; TCRdb's copy has only in-frame clones and leaves some out. Of 350,000 to 550,000 clones in the sample, roughly 85% were seen once. Sequenced material: PBMCs or T cells enriched from blood (not recorded which). These receptors originate from a woman aged 18 to 35 with acute COVID-19.

V usage is TRBV10-1 and J usage is TRBJ2-1, with 15 nucleotides matching TRBD2. Germline V CDR1 and CDR2: WNHNN, SYGVQD (reference sequence). The trim removed 5 bases at V and 9 bases at J, leaving 11 bases unmatched. This CDR3 is built from 17 residues. The CDR3: CASSPWTSGGALGEQFF. The CDR3, as DNA: TGCGCCAGCAGTCCCTGGACTAGCGGGGGGGCCTTGGGTGAGCAGTTCTTC.

The chain carries TRBV19 and TRBJ2-5, with D perhaps TRBD1 (5 bases). The CDR3 covers 13 residues. Germline V gives CDR1 LNHDA, CDR2 SQIVND (reference sequence). Trimming left V 6 bases short and J 2 bases short, with 10 bases between. The CDR3 nucleotides are TGTGCCAGTAGCGGTGGACAACAAGAGACCCAGTACTTC. Protein: CASSGGQQETQYF.

V usage is TRBV28 and J usage is TRBJ2-2, with 12 bases identical to TRBD2. Unmatched junction bases numbered 3, after V lost 5 bases and J lost 5 bases. The CDR3 extends over 15 amino acids. Germline V gene lookup returns CDR1 MDHEN and CDR2 SYDVKM. In DNA form, the CDR3 reads TGTGCCAGCAGTCTAGCGGGAGGGCCGACCGGGGAGCTGTTTTTT. Translating gives CASSLAGGPTGELFF.

The chain uses TRBV5-4 and TRBJ2-1; 10 bases line up with TRBD2. CDR3 length: 15 amino acids. V was clipped by 2 bases and J by 4 bases; unmatched bases: 3. The germline V gene encodes CDR1 SGHNT and CDR2 YYREEE (reference sequence). The CDR3 spells CASSFSGGIYNEQFF. DNA of the CDR3: TGTGCCAGCAGCTTTAGCGGGGGGATATACAATGAGCAGTTCTTC.

This chain joins TRBV4-3 and TRBJ2-7; 13 bases are a match to TRBD2. The CDR3 is made up of 22 amino acids. After removal of 0 bases from V and 2 bases from J, the junction contained 19 bases not matched to a gene. CDR1 is LGHNA and CDR2 is YSLEER in the germline V gene. CDR3 amino acids: CASSQDRTGGLAGHPKAYEQYF. The CDR3 bases are TGCGCCAGCAGCCAAGATCGGACAGGGGGACTAGCGGGACATCCCAAAGCCTACGAGCAGTACTTC.

The genes are TRBV13 and TRBJ2-7, with D perhaps matching TRBD2 (5 bases). The CDR3 is 14 residues long. Trimming shortened V by 5 bases and J by 6 bases, and 17 bases separated the two germline ends. The germline V gene has CDR1 PRHDT and CDR2 FYEKMQ (reference sequence). The CDR3 loop is CASSPQTPGGEQYF. The DNA for the CDR3 is TGTGCCAGCAGCCCTCAGACACCTGGAGGCGAGCAGTACTTC.

J is TRBJ2-1 and V is TRBV6-6, with a tentative D call TRBD2 (5 bases). Per germline, CDR1 MNHNY and CDR2 SVGAGI (reference sequence). The CDR3 extends over 16 amino acids. The V and J ends lost 1 base and 2 bases respectively, with 12 bases between them. The CDR3 region is CASSYWPGTAYNEQFF. The CDR3 nucleotides read TGTGCCAGCAGTTACTGGCCGGGAACCGCCTACAATGAGCAGTTCTTC.

Only one count was recorded for this clone. The rearrangement links TRBV5-1 to TRBJ2-7; TRBD1 matches at 12 bases. The CDR3 spans 15 residues. The trim removed 5 bases at V and 5 bases at J, leaving 8 bases unmatched. The germline V gene has CDR1 SGHRS and CDR2 YFSETQ. Written as DNA, the CDR3 is TGCGCCAGCAGAAAGCCCGGGACAGGGGGCCACGAGCAGTACTTC. Translating gives CASRKPGTGGHEQYF.

The chain links TRBV13 to TRBJ2-3; 9 bases match TRBD2. Per germline, CDR1 PRHDT and CDR2 FYEKMQ (reference sequence). V shed 5 bases, J shed 2 bases, and the junction held 5 bases outside the gene matches. This CDR3 is 15 amino acids long. CDR3: CASSPTSGSTDTQYF. The CDR3 nucleotides read TGTGCCAGCAGCCCGACTAGCGGATCCACAGATACGCAGTATTTT.

The V and J genes are TRBV27 and TRBJ1-6; 7 bases match TRBD1. Trimming removed 5 bases from V and 6 bases from J; junction bases left unmatched: 4. The CDR3 has 14 amino acids. Germline-derived CDR1 and CDR2 are MNHEY and SMNVEV (reference sequence). The CDR3 spells CASSTDRTNSPLHF. CDR3 DNA: TGTGCCAGCAGTACGGACAGGACTAATTCACCCCTCCACTTT.

The chain links TRBV7-2 to TRBJ2-2; the D gene is possibly TRBD2 (6 bases). This CDR3 spans 14 amino acids. Per germline, CDR1 SGHTA and CDR2 FQGNSA. Trimming left V 1 base short and J 3 bases short, with 6 bases between. CDR3 residues: CASSLGLDTGELFF. The CDR3 DNA is TGTGCCAGCAGCTTAGGACTAGACACCGGGGAGCTGTTTTTT.

This clone was detected once. The J gene is TRBJ2-3, the V gene TRBV5-6, with 15 bases matching TRBD2. This CDR3 region has 18 residues. Per germline, CDR1 SGHDT and CDR2 YYEEEE. J gave up 5 bases and V 0 bases, and 7 bases lay outside the gene matches. CDR3 nucleotides: TGTGCCAGCAGCTTGGTTTCCGGACTAGCGGGAGGGCAAGATACGCAGTATTTT. Translated: CASSLVSGLAGGQDTQYF.

The V gene is TRBV5-4, the J gene TRBJ2-7; TRBD1 matches at 9 bases. This CDR3 is built from 15 residues. Germline trimming cut 4 bases from V and 0 bases from J; bases unmatched to any gene: 5. CDR1 and CDR2 (germline): SGHNT, YYREEE (reference sequence). CDR3 loop: CASSQDRGISYEQYF. For the CDR3, the DNA is TGTGCCAGCAGCCAAGACAGGGGGATCTCCTACGAGCAGTACTTC.

J is TRBJ1-2 and V is TRBV6-6, with 7 positions matching TRBD1. Germline CDR1 is MNHNY and CDR2 is SVGAGI (reference sequence). V lost 5 bases, J lost 4 bases, and 10 bases stayed unmatched. The length of the CDR3 is 15 residues. The CDR3 here is CASSNRQGLFYGYTF. CDR3 DNA sequence: TGTGCCAGCAGTAACAGACAGGGATTATTCTATGGCTACACCTTC.

The chain carries TRBV5-1 and TRBJ2-7, with D unresolved. The germline V gene encodes CDR1 SGHRS and CDR2 YFSETQ. The CDR3 consists of 13 residues. V was cut by 0 bases and J by 2 bases, with 6 bases left in between. The CDR3 coding sequence is TGCGCCAGCAGCTTGGGTCTACCCTACGAGCAGTACTTC. It yields the protein CASSLGLPYEQYF.

The chain couples TRBV6-4 to TRBJ2-1; TRBD1 agrees at 8 bases. Germline lookup yields CDR1 MRHNA and CDR2 SNTAGT. Trimming at V came to 4 bases and at J to 5 bases, leaving 7 bases not matched to a gene. The CDR3 has 15 amino acids. The CDR3 coding sequence is TGTGCCAGCAGTGCCGCGGGACAGGTGAACAATGAGCAGTTCTTC. Translation: CASSAAGQVNNEQFF.

The chain uses TRBV28 and TRBJ2-1, with TRBD1 identical over 8 bases. The CDR3 runs to 19 residues. With V trimmed by 3 bases and J by 4 bases, 17 bases remained unmatched. The germline gives CDR1 MDHEN, CDR2 SYDVKM. Here the CDR3 reads CASSFFSLGQGSRYNEQFF. CDR3 bases: TGTGCCAGCAGTTTTTTTTCCCTCGGACAGGGAAGCAGATACAATGAGCAGTTCTTC.

This sequence joins TRBV28 and TRBJ1-3, with D perhaps matching TRBD1 (6 bases). Trimming took 7 bases from V and 0 from J, leaving 13 bases between them. Germline V gene sequence: CDR1 MDHEN, CDR2 SYDVKM. CDR3 size: 15 residues. The CDR3 coding sequence is TGTGCCAGCAAGCGACAGGACAACTCTGGAAACACCATATATTTT. Translated: CASKRQDNSGNTIYF.

The chain couples TRBV3-1 (or the pseudogene TRBV3-2) to TRBJ2-7; D is possibly TRBD1 (7 bases). With 3 bases removed from V and 7 bases from J, the gap between germline ends came to 19 bases. Germline V gene lookup returns CDR1 LGHDT and CDR2 YNNKEL (reference sequence). This CDR3 has 15 residues. This CDR3 is CASSHPGQQGREQYF. The CDR3 DNA sequence: TGTGCCAGCAGCCACCCCGGTCAACAGGGGAGGGAGCAGTACTTC.

As to this clone: This sample also contains other DNA sequences that code for the same CDR3. The chain recombines TRBV3-1 (or the pseudogene TRBV3-2) with TRBJ1-2; D is undetermined. The CDR3 is 13 residues long. V was cut by 0 bases and J by 0 bases, with 2 bases left in between. Germline assignment: CDR1 LGHDT and CDR2 YNNKEL (reference sequence). This CDR3 is CASSQDTNYGYTF. Here the CDR3 DNA reads TGTGCCAGCAGCCAAGACACTAACTATGGCTACACCTTC.

Details on this clone: Other DNA sequences in the sample encode the same CDR3. The V call is TRBV28, the J call TRBJ1-5; TRBD1 agrees at 7 bases. This CDR3 region has 15 residues. CDR1 and CDR2 (germline): MDHEN, SYDVKM. V dropped 6 bases and J dropped 7; count of bases not matched to a gene: 12. CDR3 residues: CASRTTGVGNQPQHF. Here the CDR3 DNA reads TGTGCCAGCAGGACTACAGGGGTGGGTAACCAGCCCCAGCATTTT.

V is TRBV6-2 or TRBV6-3 and J is TRBJ2-5; 7 nucleotides align to TRBD2. V shed 6 bases, J shed 1 base, and the junction held 5 bases outside the gene matches. This CDR3 is built from 14 residues. The germline V gene has CDR1 MNHEY and CDR2 SVGEGT. This chain's CDR3 is CASSLRLAQETQYF. In DNA, the CDR3 is TGTGCCAGCAGCCTCCGACTAGCCCAAGAGACCCAGTACTTC.

This chain uses TRBV29-1 with TRBJ2-3, with TRBD1 as a possible D gene (5 bases). The CDR3 length is 14 residues. CDR1 SQVTM and CDR2 ANQGSEA come from the germline V gene. Trimming removed 2 bases at V and 3 bases at J, with 12 bases between. CDR3 DNA: TGCAGCGTTGAAAAAGGGGTGGGGACAGATACGCAGTATTTT. Translation gives CSVEKGVGTDTQYF.

The J gene is TRBJ1-4, the V gene TRBV28, with D uncertain. V lost 2 bases and J 7 bases, leaving 8 bases between the germline ends. This CDR3 has 13 residues. Germline V lookup: CDR1 MDHEN, CDR2 SYDVKM. CDR3 in amino acids: CASSLRAGEKLFF. The CDR3 region has the DNA TGTGCCAGCAGTTTAAGGGCGGGTGAAAAACTGTTTTTT.

This clone came up once. This chain connects TRBV27 to TRBJ2-7; 7 bases fit TRBD1. Germline V gene sequence: CDR1 MNHEY, CDR2 SMNVEV (reference sequence). J was trimmed by 2 bases and V by 5 bases; bases with no gene match: 15. The CDR3 totals 17 residues. The CDR3 loop reads CASSLFSGTDTPYEQYF. The CDR3 DNA reads as TGTGCCAGCAGTCTCTTCTCCGGGACAGATACTCCCTACGAGCAGTACTTC.